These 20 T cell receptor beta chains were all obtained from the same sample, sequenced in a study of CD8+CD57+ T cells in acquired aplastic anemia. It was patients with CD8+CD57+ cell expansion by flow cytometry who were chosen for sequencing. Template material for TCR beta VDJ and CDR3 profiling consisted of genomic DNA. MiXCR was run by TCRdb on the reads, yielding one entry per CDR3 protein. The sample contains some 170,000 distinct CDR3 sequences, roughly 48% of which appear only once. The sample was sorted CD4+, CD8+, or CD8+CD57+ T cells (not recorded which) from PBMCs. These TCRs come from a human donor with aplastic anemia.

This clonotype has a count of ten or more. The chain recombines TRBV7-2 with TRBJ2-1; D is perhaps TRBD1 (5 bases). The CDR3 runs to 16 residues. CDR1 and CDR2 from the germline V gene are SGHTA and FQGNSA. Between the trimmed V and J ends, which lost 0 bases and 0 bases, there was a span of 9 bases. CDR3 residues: CASSLAGVSSYNEQFF. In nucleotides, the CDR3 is TGTGCCAGCAGCTTAGCAGGGGTCAGCTCCTACAATGAGCAGTTCTTC.

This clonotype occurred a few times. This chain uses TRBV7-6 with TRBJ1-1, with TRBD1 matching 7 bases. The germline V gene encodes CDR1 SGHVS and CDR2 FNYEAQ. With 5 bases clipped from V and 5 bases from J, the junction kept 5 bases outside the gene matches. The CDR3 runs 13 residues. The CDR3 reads CASSPGTATEAFF. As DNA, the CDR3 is TGTGCCAGCAGCCCCGGGACAGCTACTGAAGCTTTCTTT. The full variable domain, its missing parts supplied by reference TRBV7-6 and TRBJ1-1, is GAGVSQSPRYKVTKRGQDVALRCDPISGHVSLYWYRQALGQGPEFLTYFNYEAQQDKSGLPNDRFSAERPEGSISTLTIQRTEQRDSAMYRCASSPGTATEAFFGQGTRLTVV.

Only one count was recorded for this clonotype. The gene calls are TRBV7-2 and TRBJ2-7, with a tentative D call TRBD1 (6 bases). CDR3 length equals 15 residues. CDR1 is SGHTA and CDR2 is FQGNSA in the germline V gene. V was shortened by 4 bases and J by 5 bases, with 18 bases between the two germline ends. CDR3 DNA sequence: TGTGCCAGCAGCTACATGGTGGGACAAAGCCACGAGCAGTACTTC. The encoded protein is CASSYMVGQSHEQYF.

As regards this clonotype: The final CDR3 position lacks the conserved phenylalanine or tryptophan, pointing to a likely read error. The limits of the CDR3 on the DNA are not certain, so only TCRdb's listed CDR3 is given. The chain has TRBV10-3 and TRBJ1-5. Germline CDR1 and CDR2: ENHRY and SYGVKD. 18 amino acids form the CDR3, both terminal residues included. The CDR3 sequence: CAISESAGSPYSNQPQQD.

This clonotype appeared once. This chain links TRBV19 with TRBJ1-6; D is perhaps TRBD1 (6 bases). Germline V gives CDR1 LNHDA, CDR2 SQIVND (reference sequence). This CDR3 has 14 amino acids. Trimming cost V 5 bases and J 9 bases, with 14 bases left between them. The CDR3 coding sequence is TGTGCCAGTAGTCTCGACAGGCTCCTTTCACCCCTCCACTTT. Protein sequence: CASSLDRLLSPLHF.

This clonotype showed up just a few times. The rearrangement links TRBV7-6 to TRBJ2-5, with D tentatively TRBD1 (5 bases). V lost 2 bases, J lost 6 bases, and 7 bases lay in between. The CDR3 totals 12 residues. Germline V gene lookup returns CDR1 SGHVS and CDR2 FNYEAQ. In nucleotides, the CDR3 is TGTGCCAGCAGCTTAAAGGGGCAGACCCAGTACTTC. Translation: CASSLKGQTQYF.

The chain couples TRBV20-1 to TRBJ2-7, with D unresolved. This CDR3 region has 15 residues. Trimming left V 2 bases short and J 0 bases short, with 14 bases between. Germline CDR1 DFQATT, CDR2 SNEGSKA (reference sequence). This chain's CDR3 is CSARSIHSSSYEQYF. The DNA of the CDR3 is TGCAGTGCTAGATCGATACACTCCAGCTCCTACGAGCAGTACTTC.

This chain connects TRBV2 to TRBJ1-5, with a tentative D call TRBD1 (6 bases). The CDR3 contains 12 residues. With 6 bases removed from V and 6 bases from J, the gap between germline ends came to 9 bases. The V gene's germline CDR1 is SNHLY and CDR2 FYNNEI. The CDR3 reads CASSPGVQPQHF. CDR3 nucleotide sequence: TGTGCCAGCAGCCCAGGGGTTCAGCCCCAGCATTTT.

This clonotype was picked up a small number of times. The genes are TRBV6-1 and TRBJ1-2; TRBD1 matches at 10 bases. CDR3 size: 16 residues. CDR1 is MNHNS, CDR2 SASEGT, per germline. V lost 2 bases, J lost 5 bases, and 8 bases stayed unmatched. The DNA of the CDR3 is TGTGCCAGCAGTGAACAGGGACAGGGGCCGTCTTATGGCTACACCTTC. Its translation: CASSEQGQGPSYGYTF.

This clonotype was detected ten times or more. The DNA for the CDR3 is TGTGCCAGCAGCTCGGACATGAACTATGGCTACACCTTC. Its translation is CASSSDMNYGYTF. The chain employs TRBV7-2 and TRBJ1-2; D is possibly TRBD1 (5 bases). V lost 4 bases to trimming and J lost 2 bases, with 8 bases between them. This CDR3 spans 13 amino acids. Germline CDR1 and CDR2: SGHTA and FQGNSA.

The CDR3 DNA reads as TGTGCCAGCAGCTTAGCGAGGACAGGGATCTACGAGCAGTACTTC. Protein sequence: CASSLARTGIYEQYF. The chain combines TRBV7-9 with TRBJ2-7; TRBD1 aligns across 8 bases. Germline-derived CDR1 and CDR2 are SEHNR and FQNEAQ (reference sequence). The CDR3 sequence is 15 residues long. J gave up 3 bases and V 0 bases, and 4 bases lay outside the gene matches.

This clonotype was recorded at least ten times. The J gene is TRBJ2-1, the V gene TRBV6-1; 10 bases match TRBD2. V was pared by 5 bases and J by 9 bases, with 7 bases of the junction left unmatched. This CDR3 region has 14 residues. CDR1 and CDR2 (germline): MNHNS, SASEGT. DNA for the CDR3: TGTGCCAGCAGTCGCAGCGGGGGGGCCTCTGAGCAGTTCTTC. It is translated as CASSRSGGASEQFF.

The CDR3 DNA reads as TGTGCCATCACTCAGGGGGCTGACACAGATACGCAGTATTTT. Its protein product is CAITQGADTDTQYF. The chain links TRBV10-3 to TRBJ2-3; 8 bases align to TRBD1. Per germline, CDR1 ENHRY and CDR2 SYGVKD. The length of the CDR3 is 14 residues. The V gene end was trimmed by 7 bases and the J gene end by 2 bases; junction bases not matched to a gene: 5.

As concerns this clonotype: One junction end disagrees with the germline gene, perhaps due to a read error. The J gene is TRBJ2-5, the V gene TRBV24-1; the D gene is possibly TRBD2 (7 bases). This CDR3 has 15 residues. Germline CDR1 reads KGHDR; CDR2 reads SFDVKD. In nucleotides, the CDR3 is TGTGCCACCAGTGACCGGGTATCGGGGGGCGGGACCCAGAACTTC. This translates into CATSDRVSGGGTQNF.

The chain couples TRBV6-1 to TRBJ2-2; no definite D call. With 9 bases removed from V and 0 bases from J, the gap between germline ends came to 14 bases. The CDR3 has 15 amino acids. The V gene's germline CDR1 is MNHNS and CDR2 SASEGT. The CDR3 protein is CASALRGANTGELFF. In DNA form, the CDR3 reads TGTGCCAGTGCGCTTCGCGGAGCGAACACCGGGGAGCTGTTTTTT.

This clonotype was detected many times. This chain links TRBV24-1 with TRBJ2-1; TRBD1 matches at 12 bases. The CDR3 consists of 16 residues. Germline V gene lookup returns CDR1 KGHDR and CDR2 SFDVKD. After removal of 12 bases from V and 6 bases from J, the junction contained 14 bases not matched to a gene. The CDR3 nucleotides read TGTGCCGCCTCGGGCGACCGGGACAGGGGGCTCAATGAGCAGTTCTTC. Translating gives CAASGDRDRGLNEQFF.

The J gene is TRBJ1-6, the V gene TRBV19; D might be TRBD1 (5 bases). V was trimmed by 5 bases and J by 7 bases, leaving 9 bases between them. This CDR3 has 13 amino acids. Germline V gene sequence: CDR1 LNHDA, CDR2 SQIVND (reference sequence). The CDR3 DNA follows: TGTGCCAGTAGTCGGGGGAACAATTCACCCCTCCACTTT. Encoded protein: CASSRGNNSPLHF.

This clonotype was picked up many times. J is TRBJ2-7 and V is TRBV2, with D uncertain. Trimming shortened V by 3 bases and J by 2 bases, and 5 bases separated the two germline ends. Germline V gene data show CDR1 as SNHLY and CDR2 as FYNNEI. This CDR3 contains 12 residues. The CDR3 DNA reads TGTGCCAGCAGTGATCTTCCCTACGAGCAGTACTTC. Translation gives CASSDLPYEQYF.

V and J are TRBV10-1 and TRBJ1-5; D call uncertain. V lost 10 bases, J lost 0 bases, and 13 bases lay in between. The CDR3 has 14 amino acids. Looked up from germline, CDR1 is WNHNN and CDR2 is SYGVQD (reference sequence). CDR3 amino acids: CATREQCSNQPQHF. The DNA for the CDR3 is TGCGCCACCCGCGAGCAGTGTAGCAATCAGCCCCAGCATTTT.

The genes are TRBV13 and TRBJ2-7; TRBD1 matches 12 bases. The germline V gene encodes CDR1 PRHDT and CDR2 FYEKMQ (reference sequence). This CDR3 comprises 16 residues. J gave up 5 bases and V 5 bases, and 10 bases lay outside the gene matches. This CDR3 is CASSLTPGTGGNEQYF. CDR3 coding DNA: TGTGCCAGCAGCCTCACCCCCGGGACAGGGGGCAACGAGCAGTACTTC. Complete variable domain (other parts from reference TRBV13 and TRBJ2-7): AAGVIQSPRHLIKEKRETATLKCYPIPRHDTVYWYQQGPGQDPQFLISFYEKMQSDKGSIPDRFSAQQFSDYHSELNMSSLELGDSALYFCASSLTPGTGGNEQYFGPGTRLTVT.